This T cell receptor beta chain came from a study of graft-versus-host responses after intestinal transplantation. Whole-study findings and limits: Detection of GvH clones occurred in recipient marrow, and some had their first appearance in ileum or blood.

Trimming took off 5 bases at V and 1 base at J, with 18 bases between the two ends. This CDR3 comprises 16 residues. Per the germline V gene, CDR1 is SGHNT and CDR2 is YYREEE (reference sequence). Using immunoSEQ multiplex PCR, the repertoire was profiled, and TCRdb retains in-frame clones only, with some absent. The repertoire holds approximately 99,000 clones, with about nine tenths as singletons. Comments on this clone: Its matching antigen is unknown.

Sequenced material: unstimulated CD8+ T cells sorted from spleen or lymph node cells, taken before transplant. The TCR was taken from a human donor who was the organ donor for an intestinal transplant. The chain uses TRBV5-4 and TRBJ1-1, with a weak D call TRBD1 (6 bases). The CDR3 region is CASRLIDLGGNTEAFF. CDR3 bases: TGTGCCAGCAGGCTAATCGACCTAGGGGGGAACACTGAAGCTTTCTTT.